The 19 T cell receptor beta chains below come from one sample, sequenced in a study of blood T cell repertoires in COVID-19. The assay was immunoSEQ multiplex PCR, and TCRdb's table has in-frame clones only and misses some. The sample has about 100,000 clones; almost 80% are singletons. Sample: peripheral blood. Receptors originate from a man in his sixties or seventies with active or convalescent COVID-19.

This clone occurred once. V and J are TRBV6-1 and TRBJ1-5, with TRBD1 identical over 8 bases. The CDR3 has 14 amino acids. V lost 2 bases, J lost 8 bases, and 5 bases stayed unmatched. CDR1 and CDR2 from the germline V gene are MNHNS and SASEGT. The CDR3 bases are TGTGCCAGCAGTGAATCGGGGACAGGTGAGCCCCAGCATTTT. Its translation is CASSESGTGEPQHF.

This chain links TRBV12-3 or TRBV12-4 with TRBJ1-4; D is unresolved. Trimming removed 5 bases at V and 4 bases at J, with 8 bases between. The CDR3 has 13 amino acids. The CDR3 DNA reads TGTGCCAGCAGTCAACAGCTTAATGAAAAACTGTTTTTT. It is translated as CASSQQLNEKLFF.

This chain links TRBV7-2 with TRBJ2-7; 7 bases are a match to TRBD1. CDR3 size: 14 residues. Germline CDR1 and CDR2: SGHTA and FQGNSA. The J segment lost 1 base and the V segment lost 1 base, leaving 1 base of the junction unmatched. The CDR3 here is CASSLVGQSYEQYF. The CDR3 coding sequence is TGTGCCAGCAGCTTAGTGGGACAGTCCTACGAGCAGTACTTC.

The chain recombines TRBV27 with TRBJ1-5; 8 bases align to TRBD1. CDR3 length: 15 residues. CDR1 and CDR2 from the germline V gene are MNHEY and SMNVEV (reference sequence). J was trimmed by 2 bases and V by 6 bases; bases with no gene match: 6. Here the CDR3 DNA reads TGTGCCAGCAGGGTAGGGGGACAGGGCAATCAGCCCCAGCATTTT. Its protein is CASRVGGQGNQPQHF.

This chain connects TRBV18 to TRBJ2-7, with TRBD1 as a possible D gene (5 bases). Deletions cut 3 bases from V and 5 bases from J, with 11 bases between. Germline V gene lookup returns CDR1 KGHSH and CDR2 LQKENI. There are 13 residues in the CDR3. CDR3 nucleotides: TGTGCCAGCTCACCTCGGCAGGGCCACGAGCAGTACTTC. Its translation: CASSPRQGHEQYF.

The V and J genes are TRBV14 and TRBJ2-5, with 8 bases aligning to TRBD1. The CDR3 has 14 residues. Germline V CDR1 and CDR2: SGHDN, FVKESK. Germline trimming cut 4 bases from V and 4 bases from J; bases unmatched to any gene: 5. This CDR3 is CASSPQGARETQYF. Here the CDR3 DNA reads TGTGCCAGCAGCCCCCAGGGGGCGAGAGAGACCCAGTACTTC.

The V gene is TRBV12-3 or TRBV12-4, the J gene TRBJ2-7; D is ambiguous. The ends were cut back, 5 bases at V and 0 bases at J, with 8 bases in the middle. This CDR3 is built from 13 residues. CDR3 amino acids: CASSAKSSYEQYF. The CDR3, as DNA: TGTGCCAGCAGTGCTAAGAGCTCCTACGAGCAGTACTTC.

The chain joins TRBV18 to TRBJ2-2, with a tentative D call TRBD1 (5 bases). This CDR3 contains 15 residues. The germline V gene has CDR1 KGHSH and CDR2 LQKENI. Deletions cut 3 bases from V and 7 bases from J, with 15 bases between. CDR3 in DNA: TGTGCCAGCTCACCTTCGACAGTGAAGAGCGGGGAGCTGTTTTTT. Translating gives CASSPSTVKSGELFF.

This clone came up a few times. V usage is TRBV12-3 or TRBV12-4 and J usage is TRBJ1-5; 8 bases line up with TRBD1. J was trimmed by 12 bases and V by 6 bases; bases with no gene match: 4. This CDR3 region has 11 residues. CDR3 sequence reads: CASSQGAGQHF. CDR3 nucleotides: TGTGCCAGCAGCCAGGGGGCGGGCCAGCATTTT.

This rearrangement joins TRBV7-2 to TRBJ2-6, with a possible D match to TRBD2 (5 bases). CDR3 length: 18 residues. V was cut by 2 bases and J by 2 bases, with 16 bases left in between. In germline, CDR1 is SGHTA, CDR2 FQGNSA. DNA of the CDR3: TGTGCCAGCAGCTTATACGGGATAGAGATCACTGGGGCCAACGTCCTGACTTTC. This gives the protein CASSLYGIEITGANVLTF.

The chain couples TRBV5-6 to TRBJ1-1; TRBD1 agrees at 8 bases. After removal of 0 bases from V and 0 bases from J, the junction contained 4 bases not matched to a gene. This CDR3 has 16 amino acids. Germline V lookup: CDR1 SGHDT, CDR2 YYEEEE. DNA for the CDR3: TGTGCCAGCAGCTTGGCACAGGGGGGTTTGAACACTGAAGCTTTCTTT. It specifies CASSLAQGGLNTEAFF.

This clone was counted a few times. The chain links TRBV4-1 to TRBJ1-1; no clear D gene. The V end was cut by 3 bases, the J end by 3 bases, with 14 bases between. Per the germline V gene, CDR1 is MGHRA and CDR2 is YSYEKL. The CDR3 length is 15 residues. The CDR3, as DNA: TGCGCCAGCAGCCATGCCGGGAAAGCCGACACTGAAGCTTTCTTT. This gives the protein CASSHAGKADTEAFF.

The V and J genes are TRBV7-2 and TRBJ2-2; 8 bases line up with TRBD1. CDR1 is SGHTA, CDR2 FQGNSA, per germline. The CDR3 is made up of 15 amino acids. With 5 bases clipped from V and 4 bases from J, the junction kept 6 bases outside the gene matches. CDR3 in amino acids: CASSNRGSTTGELFF. In DNA, the CDR3 is TGTGCCAGCAGCAACAGGGGGAGTACCACCGGGGAGCTGTTTTTT.

The sample holds a few counts of this clone. The chain joins TRBV29-1 to TRBJ2-1, with TRBD2 matching 7 bases. V lost 6 bases to trimming and J lost 1 base; unmatched junction nucleotides: 12. This CDR3 region has 16 residues. Germline CDR1 SQVTM, CDR2 ANQGSEA. CDR3 coding DNA: TGCAGCGTAGGAGACGTAGGCGGGAGATCCTACAATGAGCAGTTCTTC. It translates to CSVGDVGGRSYNEQFF.

The chain is built from TRBV6-5 and TRBJ1-2; D gene unclear. Trimming cost V 0 bases and J 2 bases, with 4 bases left between them. The V gene's germline CDR1 is MNHEY and CDR2 SVGAGI. The CDR3 is 13 residues long. In DNA form, the CDR3 reads TGTGCCAGCAGTTACTCATCGAACTATGGCTACACCTTC. Amino acid sequence: CASSYSSNYGYTF.

This rearrangement joins TRBV28 to TRBJ1-2, with 9 bases identical to TRBD1. The CDR3 spans 14 residues. Looked up from germline, CDR1 is MDHEN and CDR2 is SYDVKM. After removal of 6 bases from V and 4 bases from J, the junction contained 6 bases not matched to a gene. In DNA, the CDR3 is TGTGCCAGCAGCCAGGGGACAGGGAGCTATGGCTACACCTTC. Its protein is CASSQGTGSYGYTF.

The chain links TRBV24-1 to TRBJ1-5; possibly TRBD1 for D (6 bases). Germline CDR1 KGHDR, CDR2 SFDVKD. This CDR3 is 14 amino acids long. V was pared by 4 bases and J by 9 bases, with 15 bases between. CDR3 residues: CATSERGSRWPQHF. The CDR3 bases are TGTGCCACCAGTGAGAGGGGGTCTAGATGGCCCCAGCATTTT.

The chain uses TRBV11-3 and TRBJ1-2; the D gene is possibly TRBD1 (6 bases). Germline V gene data show CDR1 as SGHNT and CDR2 as YENEEA. This CDR3 region has 14 residues. The ends were cut back, 5 bases at V and 2 bases at J, with 12 bases in the middle. CDR3 region: CASSPEGGNYGYTF. In DNA form, the CDR3 reads TGTGCCAGCAGCCCAGAAGGGGGAAACTATGGCTACACCTTC.

This sequence joins TRBV10-3 and TRBJ2-7; TRBD1 agrees at 8 bases. V lost 6 bases and J lost 2; bases outside the gene matches: 9. Germline values: CDR1 ENHRY, CDR2 SYGVKD. The CDR3 is 15 residues long. CDR3 sequence reads: CAIREGQAEPYEQYF. DNA for the CDR3: TGTGCCATCAGGGAGGGACAGGCGGAACCCTACGAGCAGTACTTC.